One sample yielded the 29 T cell receptor beta chains listed below, sequenced in a study of molecular identifiers for immune sequencing clone quantification. TCRdb used MiXCR to reprocess the PCR reads, holding one entry per CDR3 protein. The sample includes a few hundred thousand distinct CDR3 sequences, around 23% of them seen just once. The sequenced sample was naive CD8+ T cells from blood, with Jurkat cell RNA spiked in. Subset reported: FACS-sorted CD8+CD4-CCR7+CD45RA+ naive T cells. The source of these receptors is a human donor in good health. Some libraries in this study had Jurkat cell RNA spiked in.

A few counts support this clonotype. V gene TRBV4-3 combines with J gene TRBJ2-1; a weak D match, TRBD1 (6 bases). From germline, CDR1 is LGHNA and CDR2 YSLEER. V was cut by 5 bases and J by 9 bases, with 11 bases left in between. This CDR3 contains 12 residues. In DNA, the CDR3 is TGCGCCAGCAGCTCGGACAGCTCTGAGCAGTTCTTC. Translating it yields CASSSDSSEQFF.

Many counts were recorded for this clonotype. The CDR3 is CASSQAGTGSYEQYF. The CDR3 nucleotides are TGCGCCAGCAGCCAAGCCGGGACAGGGAGTTACGAGCAGTACTTC. The gene calls are TRBV4-1 and TRBJ2-7; TRBD1 matches at 9 bases. This CDR3 is 15 amino acids long. Germline values: CDR1 MGHRA, CDR2 YSYEKL. With 1 base clipped from V and 4 bases from J, the junction kept 5 bases outside the gene matches.

The chain couples TRBV3-1 to TRBJ2-3; TRBD2 agrees at 10 bases. The junction had 10 bases not matched to a gene; V was cut back by 2 bases and J by 8 bases. The CDR3 is 16 amino acids. CDR1 LGHDT and CDR2 YNNKEL come from the germline V gene (reference sequence). The CDR3: CASSQLAGVPPATQYF. In DNA, the CDR3 is TGTGCCAGCAGCCAACTAGCGGGGGTCCCTCCAGCTACGCAGTATTTT.

A note on this clonotype: A junction end diverges from the germline sequence, so it may reflect a read error. This chain links TRBV4-1 with TRBJ1-5, with D perhaps matching TRBD1 (5 bases). The CDR3 spans 17 residues. Germline V gene sequence: CDR1 MGHRA, CDR2 YSYEKL. CDR3 DNA sequence: TGCGCCCGCAGCCAAAAGCCGGGGGGGACTTACAATCAGCCCCAGCATTTT. This gives the protein CARSQKPGGTYNQPQHF.

A few counts support this clonotype. The V call is TRBV7-9, the J call TRBJ2-7, with TRBD2 matching over 8 bases. The ends lost 5 bases at V and 5 bases at J; junction bases unmatched: 5. This CDR3 comprises 13 residues. Per the germline V gene, CDR1 is SEHNR and CDR2 is FQNEAQ (reference sequence). This chain's CDR3 is CASSPGLVNEQYF. In nucleotides, the CDR3 is TGTGCCAGCAGCCCGGGACTAGTCAACGAGCAGTACTTC.

This clonotype was counted ten times or more. The CDR3 is CASSPPGGGWYTQYF. CDR3 DNA: TGTGCCAGCAGTCCGCCCGGAGGGGGCTGGTATACGCAGTATTTT. The V call is TRBV6-5, the J call TRBJ2-3, with D possibly matching TRBD1 (7 bases). The germline V gene encodes CDR1 MNHEY and CDR2 SVGAGI. CDR3 length equals 15 residues. Trimming shortened V by 5 bases and J by 7 bases, and 19 bases separated the two germline ends.

This clonotype has only a few counts. The V and J genes are TRBV12-3 or TRBV12-4 and TRBJ1-1; 9 bases are shared with TRBD1. The V and J ends lost 4 bases and 6 bases, in that order; junction bases with no gene match: 9. The CDR3 is made up of 15 amino acids. The CDR3 is CASSSTGGPLAEAFF. CDR3 coding DNA: TGTGCCAGCAGTTCTACAGGGGGCCCACTCGCTGAAGCTTTCTTT.

This clonotype was counted only a few times. The V call is TRBV30, the J call TRBJ1-2; D possibly corresponds to TRBD1 (6 bases). CDR3 size: 13 residues. V lost 5 bases and J lost 8, with 18 bases in between. The V gene's germline CDR1 is GTSNPN and CDR2 SVGIG (reference sequence). CDR3 region: CAWGPSKGGGYTF. The DNA of the CDR3 is TGTGCCTGGGGACCTTCAAAGGGGGGAGGCTACACCTTC.

This clonotype was recorded at least ten times. The V call is TRBV12-3 or TRBV12-4, the J call TRBJ2-1, with 12 bases matching TRBD2. V gave up 3 bases and J gave up 9 bases; unmatched junction bases: 6. This CDR3 has 15 amino acids. The CDR3 DNA follows: TGTGCCAGCAGTTTTATCCTAGCGGGGGGGGGTGAGCAGTTCTTC. Translating it yields CASSFILAGGGEQFF.

The chain is built from TRBV4-1 and TRBJ2-7, with 7 bases that match TRBD1. Germline V gene data show CDR1 as MGHRA and CDR2 as YSYEKL. The CDR3 totals 14 residues. The V segment lost 2 bases and the J segment 4 bases; nucleotides outside the gene matches: 5. DNA for the CDR3: TGCGCCAGCAGCCAAACGACAGGGACGTACGAGCAGTACTTC. As protein: CASSQTTGTYEQYF.

This clonotype was counted many times. The rearrangement joins TRBV6-6 to TRBJ2-3, with no clear D. Germline lookup yields CDR1 MNHNY and CDR2 SVGAGI (reference sequence). The CDR3 contains 12 residues. The V end lost 4 bases, the J end lost 5 bases, and 7 bases lay between the germline ends. The CDR3 here is CASSSPRDTQYF. As DNA, the CDR3 is TGTGCCAGCAGTTCACCCCGAGATACGCAGTATTTT.

This clonotype has only a few counts. CDR3 protein: CASHPGQGGQETQYF. In DNA, the CDR3 is TGTGCCAGCCACCCGGGACAGGGCGGCCAAGAGACCCAGTACTTC. The gene calls are TRBV28 and TRBJ2-5; 9 bases map to TRBD1. Germline CDR1 and CDR2: MDHEN and SYDVKM. The trim removed 8 bases at V and 1 base at J, leaving 8 bases unmatched. The length of the CDR3 is 15 residues.

As regards this clonotype: The conserved phenylalanine or tryptophan is not found at the CDR3 terminus, so this likely reflects a read error. The J gene is TRBJ1-2, the V gene TRBV5-3; a weak D match, TRBD1 (5 bases). TRBV5-3 is designated an ORF whose function remains uncertain. Trimming stripped 8 bases from V and 5 bases from J, with 22 bases between. The CDR3 has 15 amino acids. The CDR3 sequence: CASSLPGPTNYGYTS. The CDR3 region has the DNA TGTGCCAGCAGCCTACCGGGACCGACGAATTATGGCTACACCTCC.

This clonotype has at least ten counts. This sequence joins TRBV28 and TRBJ1-1; 7 bases map to TRBD1. The germline V gene encodes CDR1 MDHEN and CDR2 SYDVKM. V gave up 7 bases and J gave up 3 bases; unmatched junction bases: 8. The CDR3 length is 14 residues. The CDR3 spells CASIPHGQDTEAFF. The CDR3 DNA follows: TGTGCCAGCATCCCCCACGGACAGGACACTGAAGCTTTCTTT.

For this clonotype: Given a much more abundant clone one base away, this may be a read error. The chain combines TRBV11-2 with TRBJ2-3; 10 nucleotides align to TRBD2. The CDR3 sequence is 16 residues long. The germline CDR1 and CDR2 sequences are SGHAT and FQNNGV. DNA of the CDR3: TGTGCCAGCAGCTTAGTTCCAGCGGGGGGGCAAGATACGCAGGATTTT. Translation gives CASSLVPAGGQDTQDF.

This clonotype came up many times. J is TRBJ2-3 and V is TRBV7-8; 7 bases align to TRBD2. J gave up 5 bases and V 5 bases, and 10 bases lay outside the gene matches. Germline CDR1 is SGHVS and CDR2 is FQNEAQ. CDR3 length: 15 amino acids. The CDR3 here is CASSPRVTSVDTQYF. The CDR3 region has the DNA TGTGCCAGCAGCCCACGGGTAACTAGCGTAGATACGCAGTATTTT.

The V call is TRBV3-1, the J call TRBJ1-4, with D possibly matching TRBD1 (6 bases). Trimming took off 1 base at V and 7 bases at J, with 19 bases between the two ends. The CDR3 contains 17 residues. The germline CDR1 and CDR2 sequences are LGHDT and YNNKEL (reference sequence). CDR3 residues: CASSQVWAGAVAEKLFF. CDR3 nucleotide sequence: TGTGCCAGCAGCCAAGTTTGGGCAGGGGCGGTCGCTGAAAAACTGTTTTTT.

At least ten counts were recorded for this clonotype. V is TRBV5-6 and J is TRBJ1-3; the D gene is possibly TRBD1 (6 bases). The CDR3 extends over 15 amino acids. Germline CDR1 and CDR2: SGHDT and YYEEEE. Trimming took off 4 bases at V and 0 bases at J, with 11 bases between the two ends. CDR3 coding DNA: TGTGCCAGCAGCCTTGGACAGTTCTCTGGAAACACCATATATTTT. Translated, it gives CASSLGQFSGNTIYF.

The table lists this clonotype with many counts. The chain carries TRBV4-1 and TRBJ1-1; D unresolved. Germline V gene data show CDR1 as MGHRA and CDR2 as YSYEKL. V lost 0 bases and J 0 bases, leaving 11 bases between the germline ends. The CDR3 has 16 residues. The CDR3: CASSQDLIGVNTEAFF. DNA for the CDR3: TGCGCCAGCAGCCAAGATCTGATAGGCGTGAACACTGAAGCTTTCTTT.

The CDR3 nucleotides read TGTGCCAGCAGGGGTTTGGGATACGAGCAGTACTTC. It is translated as CASRGLGYEQYF. The rearrangement joins TRBV27 to TRBJ2-7; no reliable D call. V lost 6 bases to trimming and J lost 4 bases, with 10 bases between them. The CDR3 runs 12 residues. Germline lookup yields CDR1 MNHEY and CDR2 SMNVEV (reference sequence).

Points on this clonotype: Mismatch with germline at one junction end may stem from a read error. The rearrangement uses TRBV20-1 and TRBJ2-7, with a possible D match to TRBD1 (5 bases). Germline CDR1 DFQATT, CDR2 SNEGSKA (reference sequence). This CDR3 region has 17 residues. The CDR3: CSALPVMWGDTTYEQDF. In DNA, the CDR3 is TGCAGTGCACTCCCCGTAATGTGGGGCGACACCACCTACGAGCAGGACTTC.

This rearrangement joins TRBV30 to TRBJ2-3; the match to TRBD2 covers 7 bases. This CDR3 region has 15 residues. V gave up 5 bases and J gave up 1 base; unmatched junction bases: 9. Germline V gene sequence: CDR1 GTSNPN, CDR2 SVGIG (reference sequence). CDR3 protein: CAWGEGTVGTDTQYF. Here the CDR3 DNA reads TGTGCCTGGGGGGAGGGAACGGTGGGCACAGATACGCAGTATTTT.

V and J are TRBV30 and TRBJ2-7; 10 bases match TRBD1. Trimming at V came to 2 bases and at J to 3 bases, leaving 4 bases not matched to a gene. Per germline, CDR1 GTSNPN and CDR2 SVGIG (reference sequence). The CDR3 runs 14 residues. In DNA form, the CDR3 reads TGTGCCTGGAGTCCAGACAGGGGGCTCTACGAGCAGTACTTC. It codes for CAWSPDRGLYEQYF.

Note on this clonotype: This may arise from a read error, as a much more abundant clone is one base away. This rearrangement joins TRBV7-7 to TRBJ2-3, with D possibly matching TRBD1 (5 bases). V gave up 0 bases and J gave up 8 bases, with 12 bases separating them. Germline-derived CDR1 and CDR2 are SSHAT and FNYEAQ (reference sequence). This CDR3 has 14 residues. This CDR3 reads CASSLALGAVTQYF. As DNA, the CDR3 is TGTGCCAGCAGCTTAGCCCTTGGGGCAGTTACGCAGTATTTT.

This clonotype is a singleton in its sample. A much more abundant neighbour one base away suggests this may be a read error. CDR3 region: CAWSVGGIQPQHF. CDR3 bases: TGTGCCTGGAGTGTAGGGGGGATTCAGCCCCAGCATTTT. The chain combines TRBV30 with TRBJ1-5, with D possibly TRBD1 on 6 matching bases. Trimming left V 0 bases short and J 6 bases short, with 9 bases between. Per the germline V gene, CDR1 is GTSNPN and CDR2 is SVGIG (reference sequence). The CDR3 has 13 residues. Combining the CDR3 with reference TRBV30 and TRBJ1-5 gives the whole variable domain SQTIHQWPATLVQPVGSPLSLECTVEGTSNPNLYWYRQAAGRGLQLLFYSVGIGQISSEVPQNLSASRPQDRQFILSSKKLLLSDSGFYLCAWSVGGIQPQHFGDGTRLSIL.

The chain links TRBV9 to TRBJ2-2; D is uncertain. This CDR3 comprises 12 residues. V lost 3 bases, J lost 6 bases, and 6 bases lay in between. The V gene's germline CDR1 is SGDLS and CDR2 YYNGEE. CDR3 region: CASSADPGELFF. The CDR3 nucleotides are TGTGCCAGCAGCGCAGACCCCGGGGAGCTGTTTTTT.

V is TRBV28 and J is TRBJ2-7, with 8 bases lining up with TRBD2. Germline V gene lookup returns CDR1 MDHEN and CDR2 SYDVKM. The CDR3 runs 15 residues. V dropped 7 bases and J dropped 3; count of bases not matched to a gene: 11. CDR3 in DNA: TGTGCCAGCACTATACTAGCGGAGGGGGACTACGAGCAGTACTTC. Amino acid sequence: CASTILAEGDYEQYF.

This clonotype was seen at least ten times. The V gene is TRBV19, the J gene TRBJ2-7, with D possibly TRBD2 on 5 matching bases. Germline V lookup: CDR1 LNHDA, CDR2 SQIVND (reference sequence). Trimming shortened V by 5 bases and J by 4 bases, and 12 bases separated the two germline ends. The CDR3 is 13 residues long. DNA for the CDR3: TGTGCCAGTAGTTATAGCGCGAGTTACGAGCAGTACTTC. Translating it yields CASSYSASYEQYF.

This clonotype was found a few times. The chain combines TRBV12-3 or TRBV12-4 with TRBJ2-1; 8 nucleotides line up with TRBD2. V dropped 7 bases and J dropped 5; count of bases not matched to a gene: 10. The CDR3 is made up of 15 amino acids. The CDR3: CASTPSAGAHNEQFF. The DNA for the CDR3 is TGTGCCAGCACCCCTTCAGCGGGAGCCCACAATGAGCAGTTCTTC.